The clone carrying this T cell receptor beta chain was found many times. The sample is drawn from a study of prognosis after radiotherapy for stage I lung cancer. Study in general: While roughly 15 patients showed no significant progression after radiotherapy, a few developed distant metastases at a median of about 7 months.

The CDR3 is 13 amino acids. The V and J ends lost 8 bases and 4 bases, in that order; junction bases with no gene match: 7. CDR1 is DFQATT, CDR2 SNEGSKA, per germline (reference sequence). Two rounds of multiplex PCR amplified TCR beta CDR3 from genomic DNA. Gene-specific TRBV and TRBJ primers were used in PCR round one. TCRdb re-called the multiplex PCR reads through MiXCR, storing one row per CDR3 protein. Of about 51,000 distinct CDR3 sequences in the sample, about 32% were seen once. The sequencing here drew on PBMCs, taken before or after stereotactic body radiation therapy (not recorded which). The V gene is TRBV20-1, the J gene TRBJ2-7; 11 bases are a match to TRBD1. The origin of this receptor is a donor over 45 with non-small cell lung cancer. The CDR3 DNA is TGCAGTTCGCGGGGACAGGGGGATTACGAGCAGTACTTC. This gives the protein CSSRGQGDYEQYF.